Listed below are T cell receptor beta chains from one sample, sequenced in a study of OX40 agonist ivuxolimab in advanced cancers. TCRdb's table, derived via immunoSEQ multiplex PCR, lists solely in-frame clones and lacks some. The sample records over 65,000 clones, 90% being singletons. The sequencing used CD4+ or CD8+ T cells sorted from blood, collected in a trial of the OX40 agonist ivuxolimab. These receptor sequences come from an adult with an advanced solid tumor such as melanoma, head and neck, liver or kidney cancer. CDR3s leave out the opening cysteine and the closing phenylalanine or tryptophan. The order of the fields is J gene, V gene, CDR3 protein.

>TRBJ2-3|TRBV11-3
ASSPGPVDTQY
>TRBJ1-1|TRBV2
ASSDRGRIYLTEAF
>TRBJ1-2|TRBV7-5
VRIPRRDLYGYT
>TRBJ2-3|TRBV28
ASRGGSGRTDTQY
>TRBJ1-4|TRBV9
ASSVRGQEGEKLF
>TRBJ2-3|TRBV10-2
ASSSTGTSGSSTDTQY
>TRBJ1-2|TRBV7-2
ASSPDRGIYGYT
>TRBJ1-2|TRBV7-2
ASSLEARSIGGYT
>TRBJ1-5|TRBV19
ASSIEDRGVSQPQH
>TRBJ2-1|TRBV4-3
ASSQDLGEYNEQF
>TRBJ1-1|TRBV7-1
ASSLAAVTEAF
>TRBJ2-5|TRBV7-3
ASSLIRGQETQY
>TRBJ1-2|TRBV30
AWARGWGDGYT
>TRBJ1-2|TRBV6-6
ASSYGRVYGYT
>TRBJ1-3|TRBV27
ASSLVGGGTIY
>TRBJ1-1|TRBV2
ASSETRDTEAF